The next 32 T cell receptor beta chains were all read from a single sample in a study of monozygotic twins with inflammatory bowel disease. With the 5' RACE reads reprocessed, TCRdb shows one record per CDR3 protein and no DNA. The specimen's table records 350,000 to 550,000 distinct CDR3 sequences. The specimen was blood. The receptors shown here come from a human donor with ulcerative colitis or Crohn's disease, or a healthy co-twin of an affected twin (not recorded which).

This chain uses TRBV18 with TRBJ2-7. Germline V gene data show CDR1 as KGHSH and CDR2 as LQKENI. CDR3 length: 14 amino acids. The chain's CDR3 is CASSPLQDPYEQYF.

The CDR3 spells CASSFRMRSNSYEQYF. The V gene is TRBV28, the J gene TRBJ2-7. Germline V gene lookup returns CDR1 MDHEN and CDR2 SYDVKM. This CDR3 has 16 amino acids. The full variable domain, with the rest looked up from reference TRBV28 and TRBJ2-7, is DVKVTQSSRYLVKRTGEKVFLECVQDMDHENMFWYRQDPGLGLRLIYFSYDVKMKEKGDIPEGYSVSREKKERFSLILESASTNQTSMYLCASSFRMRSNSYEQYFGPGTRLTVT.

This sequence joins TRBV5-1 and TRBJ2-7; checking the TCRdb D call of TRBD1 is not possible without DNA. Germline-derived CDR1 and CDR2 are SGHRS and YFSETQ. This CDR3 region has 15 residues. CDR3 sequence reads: CASSFRKGGFYEQYF.

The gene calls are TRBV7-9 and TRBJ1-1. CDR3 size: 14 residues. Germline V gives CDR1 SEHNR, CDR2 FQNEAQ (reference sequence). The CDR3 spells CASSLSPRDTEAFF.

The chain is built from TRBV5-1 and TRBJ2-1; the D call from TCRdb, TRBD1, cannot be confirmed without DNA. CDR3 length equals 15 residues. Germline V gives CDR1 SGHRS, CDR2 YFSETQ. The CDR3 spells CASSRTGTGVNEQFF.

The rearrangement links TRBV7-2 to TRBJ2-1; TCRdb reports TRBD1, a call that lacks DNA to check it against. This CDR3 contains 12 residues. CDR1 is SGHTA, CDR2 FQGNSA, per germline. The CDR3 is CASSGARNEQFF. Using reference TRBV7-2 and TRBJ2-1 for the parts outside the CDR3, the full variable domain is GAGVSQSPSNKVTEKGKDVELRCDPISGHTALYWYRQSLGQGLEFLIYFQGNSAPDKSGLPSDRFSAERTGGSVSTLTIQRTQQEDSAVYLCASSGARNEQFFGPGTRLTVL.

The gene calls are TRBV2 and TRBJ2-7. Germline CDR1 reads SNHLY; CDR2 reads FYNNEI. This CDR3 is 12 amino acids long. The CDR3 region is CASNGEPYEQYF.

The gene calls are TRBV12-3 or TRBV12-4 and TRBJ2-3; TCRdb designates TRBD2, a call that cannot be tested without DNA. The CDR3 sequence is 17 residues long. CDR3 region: CASSALGVLGYTDTQYF.

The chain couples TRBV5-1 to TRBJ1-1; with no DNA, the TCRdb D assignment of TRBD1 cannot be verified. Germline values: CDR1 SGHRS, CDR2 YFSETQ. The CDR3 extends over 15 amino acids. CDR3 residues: CASSLDGATNTEAFF.

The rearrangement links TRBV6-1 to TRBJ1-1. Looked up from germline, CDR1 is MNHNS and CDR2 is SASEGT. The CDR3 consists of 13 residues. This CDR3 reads CASSGDRNTEAFF.

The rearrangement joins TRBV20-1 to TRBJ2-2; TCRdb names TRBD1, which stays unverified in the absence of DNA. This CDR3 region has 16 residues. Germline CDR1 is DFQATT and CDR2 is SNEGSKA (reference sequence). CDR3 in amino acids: CSARHPRTGPAGELFF.

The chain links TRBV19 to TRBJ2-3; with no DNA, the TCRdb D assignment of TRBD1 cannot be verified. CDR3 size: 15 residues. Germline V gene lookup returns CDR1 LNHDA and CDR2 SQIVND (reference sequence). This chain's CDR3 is CASSIPSAGPDTQYF. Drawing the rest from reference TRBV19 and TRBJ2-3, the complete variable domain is DGGITQSPKYLFRKEGQNVTLSCEQNLNHDAMYWYRQDPGQGLRLIYYSQIVNDFQKGDIAEGYSVSREKKESFPLTVTSAQKNPTAFYLCASSIPSAGPDTQYFGPGTRLTVL.

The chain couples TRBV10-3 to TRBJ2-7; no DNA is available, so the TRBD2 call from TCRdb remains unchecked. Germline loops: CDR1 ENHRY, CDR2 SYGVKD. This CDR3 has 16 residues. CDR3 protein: CAISESINSPSYEQYF.

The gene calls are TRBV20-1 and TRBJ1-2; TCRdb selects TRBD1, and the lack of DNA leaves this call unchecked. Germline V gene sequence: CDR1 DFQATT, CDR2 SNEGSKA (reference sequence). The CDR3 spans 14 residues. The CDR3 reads CSANTATRGYGYTF.

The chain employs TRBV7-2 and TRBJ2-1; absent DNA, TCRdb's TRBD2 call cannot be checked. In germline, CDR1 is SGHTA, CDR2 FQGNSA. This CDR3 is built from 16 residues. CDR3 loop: CASSRWTSGSYNEQFF.

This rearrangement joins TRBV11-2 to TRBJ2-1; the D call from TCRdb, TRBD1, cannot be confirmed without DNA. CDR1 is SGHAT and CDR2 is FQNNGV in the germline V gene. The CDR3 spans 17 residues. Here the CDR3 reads CASSFNRRLNGRNEQFF.

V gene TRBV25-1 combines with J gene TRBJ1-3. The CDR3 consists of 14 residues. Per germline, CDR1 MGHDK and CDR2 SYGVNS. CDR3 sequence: CASSEPGSGNTIYF.

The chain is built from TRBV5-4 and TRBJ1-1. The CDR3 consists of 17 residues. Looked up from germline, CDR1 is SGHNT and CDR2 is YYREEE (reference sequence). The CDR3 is CASSLNPIGTMNTEAFF.

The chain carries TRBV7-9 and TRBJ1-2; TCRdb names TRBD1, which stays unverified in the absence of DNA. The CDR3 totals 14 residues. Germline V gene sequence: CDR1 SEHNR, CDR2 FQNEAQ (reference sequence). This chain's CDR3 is CASSLAGSGDDYTF. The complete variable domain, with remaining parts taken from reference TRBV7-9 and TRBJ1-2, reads DTGVSQNPRHKITKRGQNVTFRCDPISEHNRLYWYRQTLGQGPEFLTYFQNEAQLEKSRLLSDRFSAERPKGSFSTLEIQRTEQGDSAMYLCASSLAGSGDDYTFGSGTRLTVV.

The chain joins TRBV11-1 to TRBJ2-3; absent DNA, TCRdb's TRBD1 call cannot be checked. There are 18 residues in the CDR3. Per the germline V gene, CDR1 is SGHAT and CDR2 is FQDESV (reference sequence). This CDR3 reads CASSSTSLGAGSTDTQYF.

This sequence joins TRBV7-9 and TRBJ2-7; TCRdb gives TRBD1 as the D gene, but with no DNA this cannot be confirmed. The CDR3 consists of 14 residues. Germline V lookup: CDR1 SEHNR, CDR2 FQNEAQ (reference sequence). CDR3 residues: CASSLRDREYEQYF.

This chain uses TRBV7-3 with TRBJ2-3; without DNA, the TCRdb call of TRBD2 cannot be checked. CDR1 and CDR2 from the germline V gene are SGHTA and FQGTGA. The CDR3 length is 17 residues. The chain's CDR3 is CASSPMGLAVTTDTQYF.

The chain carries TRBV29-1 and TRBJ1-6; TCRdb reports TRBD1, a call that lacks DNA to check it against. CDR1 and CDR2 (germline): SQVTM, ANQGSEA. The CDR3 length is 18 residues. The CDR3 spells CSVDDAFRDREPNSPLHF.

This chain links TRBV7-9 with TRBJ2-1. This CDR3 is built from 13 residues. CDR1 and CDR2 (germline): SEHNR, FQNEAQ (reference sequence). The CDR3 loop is CASSLAVANEQFF.

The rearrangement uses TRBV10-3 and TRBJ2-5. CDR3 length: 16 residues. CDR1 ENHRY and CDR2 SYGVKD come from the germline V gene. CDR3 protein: CAISERRWGDRETQYF.

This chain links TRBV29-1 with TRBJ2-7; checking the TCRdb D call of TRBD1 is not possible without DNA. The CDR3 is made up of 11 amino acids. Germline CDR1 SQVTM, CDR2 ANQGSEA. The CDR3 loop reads CSVSDSYEQYF.

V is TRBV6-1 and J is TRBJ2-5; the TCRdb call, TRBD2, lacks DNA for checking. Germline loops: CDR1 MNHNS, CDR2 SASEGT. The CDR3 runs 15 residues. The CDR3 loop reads CASSSGLAGVGTQYF.

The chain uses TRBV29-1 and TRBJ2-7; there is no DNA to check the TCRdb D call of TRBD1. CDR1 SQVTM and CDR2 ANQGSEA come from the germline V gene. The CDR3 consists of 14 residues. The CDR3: CSVEFQGPTYEQYF.

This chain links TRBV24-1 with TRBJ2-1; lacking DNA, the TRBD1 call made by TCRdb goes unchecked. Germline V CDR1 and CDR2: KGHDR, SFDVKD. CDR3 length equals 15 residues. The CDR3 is CATSDPDKDYNEQFF.

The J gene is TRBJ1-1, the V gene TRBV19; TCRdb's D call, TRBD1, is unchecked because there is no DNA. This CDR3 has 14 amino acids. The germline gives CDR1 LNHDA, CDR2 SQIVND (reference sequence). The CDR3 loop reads CASRETGPNTEAFF.

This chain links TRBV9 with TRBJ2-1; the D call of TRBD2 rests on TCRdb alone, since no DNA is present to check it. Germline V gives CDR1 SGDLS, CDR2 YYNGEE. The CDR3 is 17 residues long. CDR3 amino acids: CASSVLGLAGGPYEQFF.

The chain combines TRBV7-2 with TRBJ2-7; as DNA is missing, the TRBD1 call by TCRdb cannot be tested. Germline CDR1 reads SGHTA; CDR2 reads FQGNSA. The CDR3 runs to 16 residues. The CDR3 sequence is CASSIRLTGGEREQYF.